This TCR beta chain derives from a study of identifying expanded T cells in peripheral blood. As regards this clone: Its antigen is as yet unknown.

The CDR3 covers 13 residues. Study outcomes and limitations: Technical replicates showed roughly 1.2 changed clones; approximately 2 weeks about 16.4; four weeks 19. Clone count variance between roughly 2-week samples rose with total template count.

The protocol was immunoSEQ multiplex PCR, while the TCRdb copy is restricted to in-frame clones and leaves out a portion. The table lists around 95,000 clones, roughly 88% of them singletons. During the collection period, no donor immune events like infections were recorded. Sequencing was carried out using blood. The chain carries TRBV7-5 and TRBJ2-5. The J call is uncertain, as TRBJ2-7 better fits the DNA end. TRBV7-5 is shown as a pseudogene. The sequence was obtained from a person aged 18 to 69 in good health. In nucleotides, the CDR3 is TGTGTCAGAAGCTTAGCGAGGGGTTGCGAGCAGTACTTC. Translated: CVRSLARGCEQYF.